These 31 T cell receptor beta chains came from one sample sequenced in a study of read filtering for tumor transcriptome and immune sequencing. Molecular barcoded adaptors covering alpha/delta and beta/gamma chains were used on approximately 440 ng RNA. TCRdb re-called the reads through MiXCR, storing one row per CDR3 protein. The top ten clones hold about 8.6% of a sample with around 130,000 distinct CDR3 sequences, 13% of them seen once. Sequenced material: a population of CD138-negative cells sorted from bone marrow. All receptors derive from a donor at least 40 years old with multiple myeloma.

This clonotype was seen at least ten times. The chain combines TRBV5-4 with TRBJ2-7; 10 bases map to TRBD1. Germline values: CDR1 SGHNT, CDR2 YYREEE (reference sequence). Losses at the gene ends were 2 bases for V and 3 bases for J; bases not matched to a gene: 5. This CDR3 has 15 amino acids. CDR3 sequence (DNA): TGTGCCAGCAGCTTACCGGGACAGGGGAACTACGAGCAGTACTTC. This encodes CASSLPGQGNYEQYF. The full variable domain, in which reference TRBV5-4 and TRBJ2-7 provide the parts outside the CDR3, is ETGVTQSPTHLIKTRGQQVTLRCSSQSGHNTVSWYQQALGQGPQFIFQYYREEENGRGNFPPRFSGLQFPNYSSELNVNALELDDSALYLCASSLPGQGNYEQYFGPGTRLTVT.

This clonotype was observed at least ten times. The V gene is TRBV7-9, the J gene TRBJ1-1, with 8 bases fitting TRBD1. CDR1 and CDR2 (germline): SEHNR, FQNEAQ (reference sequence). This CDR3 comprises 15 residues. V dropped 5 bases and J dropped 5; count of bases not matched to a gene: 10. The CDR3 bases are TGTGCCAGCAGCCCAATCCGACAGGGGAGGACTGAAGCTTTCTTT. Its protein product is CASSPIRQGRTEAFF.

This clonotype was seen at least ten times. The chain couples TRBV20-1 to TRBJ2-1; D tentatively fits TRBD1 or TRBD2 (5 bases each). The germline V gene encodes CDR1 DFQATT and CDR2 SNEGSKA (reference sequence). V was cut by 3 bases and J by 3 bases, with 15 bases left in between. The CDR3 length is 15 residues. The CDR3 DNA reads TGCAGTGCTAGGGGGACCTTCGGGGACTACAATGAGCAGTTCTTC. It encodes CSARGTFGDYNEQFF.

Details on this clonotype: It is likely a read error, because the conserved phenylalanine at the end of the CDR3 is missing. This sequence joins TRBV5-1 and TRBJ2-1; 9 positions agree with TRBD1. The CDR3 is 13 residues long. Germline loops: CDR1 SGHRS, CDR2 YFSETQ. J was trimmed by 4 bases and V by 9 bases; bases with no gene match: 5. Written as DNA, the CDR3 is TGCGCCAACAGGGACAGGGTTTACAATGAGCAGTTCCTC. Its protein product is CANRDRVYNEQFL.

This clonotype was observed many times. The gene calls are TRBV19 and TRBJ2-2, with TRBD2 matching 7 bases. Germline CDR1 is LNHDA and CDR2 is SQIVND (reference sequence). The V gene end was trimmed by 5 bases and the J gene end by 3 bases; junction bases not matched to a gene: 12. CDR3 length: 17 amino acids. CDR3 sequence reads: CASSPRGSGSDTGELFF. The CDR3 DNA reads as TGTGCCAGTAGTCCGCGGGGGAGTGGGAGTGACACCGGGGAGCTGTTTTTT. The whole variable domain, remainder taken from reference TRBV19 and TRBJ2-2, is DGGITQSPKYLFRKEGQNVTLSCEQNLNHDAMYWYRQDPGQGLRLIYYSQIVNDFQKGDIAEGYSVSREKKESFPLTVTSAQKNPTAFYLCASSPRGSGSDTGELFFGEGSRLTVL.

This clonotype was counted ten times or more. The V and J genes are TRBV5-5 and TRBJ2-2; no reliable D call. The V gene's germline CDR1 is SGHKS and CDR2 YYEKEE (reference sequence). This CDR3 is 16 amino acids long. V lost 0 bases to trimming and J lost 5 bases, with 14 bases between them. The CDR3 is CASSLESLPPTGELFF. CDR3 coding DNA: TGTGCCAGCAGCTTGGAAAGTCTTCCCCCGACCGGGGAGCTGTTTTTT.

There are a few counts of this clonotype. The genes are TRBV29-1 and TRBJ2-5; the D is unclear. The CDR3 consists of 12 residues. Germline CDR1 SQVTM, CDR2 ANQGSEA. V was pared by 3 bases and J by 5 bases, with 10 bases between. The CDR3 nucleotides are TGCAGCGTTGACGGCAGAAGGGAGACCCAGTACTTC. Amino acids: CSVDGRRETQYF.

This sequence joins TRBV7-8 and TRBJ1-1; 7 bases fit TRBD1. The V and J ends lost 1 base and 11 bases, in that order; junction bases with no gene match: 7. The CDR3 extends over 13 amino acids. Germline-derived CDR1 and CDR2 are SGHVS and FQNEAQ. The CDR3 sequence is CASSLGGDRKAFF. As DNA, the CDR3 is TGTGCCAGCAGCTTAGGCGGGGACAGAAAGGCTTTCTTT.

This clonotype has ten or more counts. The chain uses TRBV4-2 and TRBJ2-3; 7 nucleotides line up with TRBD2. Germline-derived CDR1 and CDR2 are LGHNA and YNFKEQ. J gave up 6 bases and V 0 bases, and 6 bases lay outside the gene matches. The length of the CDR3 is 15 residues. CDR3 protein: CASSQDRGGGDTQYF. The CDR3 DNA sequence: TGTGCCAGCAGCCAAGATCGCGGGGGAGGCGATACGCAGTATTTT.

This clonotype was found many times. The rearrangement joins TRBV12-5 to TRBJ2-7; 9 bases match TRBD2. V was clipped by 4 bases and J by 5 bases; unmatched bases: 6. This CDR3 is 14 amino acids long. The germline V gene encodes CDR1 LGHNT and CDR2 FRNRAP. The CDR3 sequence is CASGWGREGDEQYF. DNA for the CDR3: TGTGCTAGTGGTTGGGGGCGGGAGGGTGACGAGCAGTACTTC.

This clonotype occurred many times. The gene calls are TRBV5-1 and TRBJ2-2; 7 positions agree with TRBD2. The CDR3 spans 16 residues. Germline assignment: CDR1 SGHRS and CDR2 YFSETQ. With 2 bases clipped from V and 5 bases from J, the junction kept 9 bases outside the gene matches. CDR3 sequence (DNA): TGCGCCAGCAGCTTAGGAAGCGGGATATCGACCGGGGAGCTGTTTTTT. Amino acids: CASSLGSGISTGELFF.

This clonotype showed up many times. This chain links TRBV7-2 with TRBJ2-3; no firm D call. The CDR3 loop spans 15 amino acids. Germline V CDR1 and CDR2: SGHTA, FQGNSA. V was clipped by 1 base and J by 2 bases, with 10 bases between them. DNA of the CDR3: TGTGCCAGCAGCTTAGAAGGTCGAAACACAGATACGCAGTATTTT. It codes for CASSLEGRNTDTQYF.

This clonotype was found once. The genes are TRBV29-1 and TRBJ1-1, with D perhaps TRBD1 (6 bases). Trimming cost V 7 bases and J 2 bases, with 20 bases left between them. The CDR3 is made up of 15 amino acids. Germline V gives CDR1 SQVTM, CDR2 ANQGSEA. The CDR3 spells CSGKTGGHINTEAFF. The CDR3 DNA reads TGCAGCGGAAAGACCGGGGGACACATTAACACTGAAGCTTTCTTT.

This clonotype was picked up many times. The CDR3 coding sequence is TGTGCCACCAGTGATCGTCCGGGCCTTGGGCCCGCCGGGGAGCTGTTTTTT. Protein: CATSDRPGLGPAGELFF. The rearrangement links TRBV24-1 to TRBJ2-2; D gene uncertain. Trimming pared 3 bases from V and 6 bases from J, leaving 19 bases between. The CDR3 is 17 residues long. CDR1 is KGHDR, CDR2 SFDVKD, per germline.

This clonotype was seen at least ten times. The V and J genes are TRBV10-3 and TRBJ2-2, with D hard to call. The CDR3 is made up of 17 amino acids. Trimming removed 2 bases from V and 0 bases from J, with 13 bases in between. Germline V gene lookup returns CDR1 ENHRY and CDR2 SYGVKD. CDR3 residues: CAISEMSLGPNTGELFF. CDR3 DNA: TGTGCCATCAGTGAGATGAGTTTGGGTCCGAACACCGGGGAGCTGTTTTTT.

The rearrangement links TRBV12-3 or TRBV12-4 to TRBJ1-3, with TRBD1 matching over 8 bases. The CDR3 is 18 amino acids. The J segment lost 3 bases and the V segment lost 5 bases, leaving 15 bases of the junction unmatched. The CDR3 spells CASSRPVARTGFGNTIYF. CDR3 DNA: TGTGCCAGCAGTCGTCCCGTCGCCCGGACAGGGTTTGGAAACACCATATATTTT.

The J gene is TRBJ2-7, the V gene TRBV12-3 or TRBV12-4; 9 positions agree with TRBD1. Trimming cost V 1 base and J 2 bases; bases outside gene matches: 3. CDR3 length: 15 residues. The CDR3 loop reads CASSLVGTGTYEQYF. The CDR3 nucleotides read TGTGCCAGCAGTTTAGTTGGGACAGGGACCTACGAGCAGTACTTC.

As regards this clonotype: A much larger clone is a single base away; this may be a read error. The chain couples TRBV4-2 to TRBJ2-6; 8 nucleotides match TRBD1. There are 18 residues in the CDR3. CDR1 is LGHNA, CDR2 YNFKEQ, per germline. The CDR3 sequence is CTSSQGKQGATGANVLTF. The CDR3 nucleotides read TGCACCAGCAGCCAAGGGAAGCAGGGGGCAACTGGGGCCAACGTCCTGACTTTC.

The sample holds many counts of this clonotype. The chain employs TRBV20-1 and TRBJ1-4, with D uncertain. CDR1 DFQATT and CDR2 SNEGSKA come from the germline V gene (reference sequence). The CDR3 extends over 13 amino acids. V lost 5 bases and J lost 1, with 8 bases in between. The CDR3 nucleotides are TGCAGTGCTCCCTACAGAACTAATGAAAAACTGTTTTTT. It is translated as CSAPYRTNEKLFF.

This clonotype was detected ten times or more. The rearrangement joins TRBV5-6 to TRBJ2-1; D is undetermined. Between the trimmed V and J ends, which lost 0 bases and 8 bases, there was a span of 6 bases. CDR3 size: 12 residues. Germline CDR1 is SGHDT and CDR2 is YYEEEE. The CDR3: CASSLAPYEQFF. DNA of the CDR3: TGTGCCAGCAGCTTGGCCCCCTATGAGCAGTTCTTC.

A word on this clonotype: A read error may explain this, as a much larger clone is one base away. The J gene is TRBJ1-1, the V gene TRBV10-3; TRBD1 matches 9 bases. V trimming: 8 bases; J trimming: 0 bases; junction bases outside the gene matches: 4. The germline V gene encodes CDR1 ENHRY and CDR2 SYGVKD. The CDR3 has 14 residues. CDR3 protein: CAIEGQGLNTEAFF. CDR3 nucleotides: TGTGCCATCGAGGGACAGGGCCTGAACACTGAAGCTTTCTTT.

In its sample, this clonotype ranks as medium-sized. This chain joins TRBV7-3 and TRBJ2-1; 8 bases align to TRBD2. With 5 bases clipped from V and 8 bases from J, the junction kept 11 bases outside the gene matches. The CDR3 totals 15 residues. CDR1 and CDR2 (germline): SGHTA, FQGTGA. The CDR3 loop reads CASSASGSKGDEQFF. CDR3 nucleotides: TGTGCCAGCAGCGCTAGCGGGTCGAAGGGGGATGAGCAGTTCTTC.

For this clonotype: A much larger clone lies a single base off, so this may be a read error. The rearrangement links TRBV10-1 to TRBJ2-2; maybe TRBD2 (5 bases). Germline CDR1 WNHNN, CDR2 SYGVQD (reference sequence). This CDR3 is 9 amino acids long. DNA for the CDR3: TGCGCCCCCCACGGGGAGCTGCTTTTT. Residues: CAPHGELLF.

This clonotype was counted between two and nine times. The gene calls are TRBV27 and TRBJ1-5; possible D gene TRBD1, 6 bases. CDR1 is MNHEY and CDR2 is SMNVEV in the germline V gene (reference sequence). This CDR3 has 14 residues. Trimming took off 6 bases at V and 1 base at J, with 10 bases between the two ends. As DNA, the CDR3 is TGTGCCAGCAGCTCGGGACACAGCAATCAGCCCCAGCATTTT. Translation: CASSSGHSNQPQHF.

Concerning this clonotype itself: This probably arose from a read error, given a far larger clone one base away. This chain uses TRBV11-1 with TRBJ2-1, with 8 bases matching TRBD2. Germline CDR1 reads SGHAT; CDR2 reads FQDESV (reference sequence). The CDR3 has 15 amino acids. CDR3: CAGSLDSGKGNEQFF. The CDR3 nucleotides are TGTGCCGGCAGCTTAGATAGCGGGAAAGGTAATGAGCAGTTCTTC. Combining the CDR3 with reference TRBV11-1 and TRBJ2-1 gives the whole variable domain EAEVAQSPRYKITEKSQAVAFWCDPISGHATLYWYRQILGQGPELLVQFQDESVVDDSQLPKDRFSAERLKGVDSTLKIQPAELGDSAMYLCAGSLDSGKGNEQFFGPGTRLTVL.

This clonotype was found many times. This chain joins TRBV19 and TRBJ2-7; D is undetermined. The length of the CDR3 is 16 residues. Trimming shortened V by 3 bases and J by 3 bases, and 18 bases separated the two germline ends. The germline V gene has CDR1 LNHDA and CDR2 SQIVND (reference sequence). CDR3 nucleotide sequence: TGTGCCAGTAGTATTGGCGGAGTCGTAGGGTTCTACGAGCAGTACTTC. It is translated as CASSIGGVVGFYEQYF.

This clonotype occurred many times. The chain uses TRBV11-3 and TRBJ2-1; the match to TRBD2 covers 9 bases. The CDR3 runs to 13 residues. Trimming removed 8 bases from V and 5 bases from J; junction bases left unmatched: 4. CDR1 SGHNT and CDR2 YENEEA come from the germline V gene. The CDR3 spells CASGTSSDNEQFF. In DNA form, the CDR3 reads TGTGCCAGCGGGACTAGCAGTGACAATGAGCAGTTCTTC.

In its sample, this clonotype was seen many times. The CDR3 spells CASSQEAGGQYEQYF. In nucleotides, the CDR3 is TGCGCCAGCAGCCAAGAAGCGGGAGGGCAGTACGAGCAGTACTTC. The gene calls are TRBV4-3 and TRBJ2-7; 10 positions agree with TRBD2. After removal of 0 bases from V and 4 bases from J, the junction contained 3 bases not matched to a gene. The CDR3 is 15 amino acids. Looked up from germline, CDR1 is LGHNA and CDR2 is YSLEER.

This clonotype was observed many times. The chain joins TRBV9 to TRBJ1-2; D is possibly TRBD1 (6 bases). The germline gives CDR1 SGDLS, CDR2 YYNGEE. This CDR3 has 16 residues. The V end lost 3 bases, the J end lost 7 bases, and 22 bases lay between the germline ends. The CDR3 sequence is CASSAPAGDAGSGYTF. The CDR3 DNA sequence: TGTGCCAGCAGCGCACCGGCAGGGGACGCTGGGTCTGGCTACACCTTC. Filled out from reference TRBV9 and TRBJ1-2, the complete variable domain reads DSGVTQTPKHLITATGQRVTLRCSPRSGDLSVYWYQQSLDQGLQFLIQYYNGEERAKGNILERFSAQQFPDLHSELNLSSLELGDSALYFCASSAPAGDAGSGYTFGSGTRLTVV.

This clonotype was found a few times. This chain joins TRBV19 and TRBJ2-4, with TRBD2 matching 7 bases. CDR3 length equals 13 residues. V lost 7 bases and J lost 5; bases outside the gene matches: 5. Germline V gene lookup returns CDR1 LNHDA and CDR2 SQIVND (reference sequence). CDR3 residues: CASTPAGQNIQYF. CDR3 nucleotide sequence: TGTGCCAGTACTCCAGCGGGGCAAAACATTCAGTACTTC.

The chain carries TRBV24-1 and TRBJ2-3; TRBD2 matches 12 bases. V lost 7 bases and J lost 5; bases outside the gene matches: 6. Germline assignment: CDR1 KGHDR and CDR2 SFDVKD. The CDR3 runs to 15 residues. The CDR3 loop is CATSLAGGYGDTQYF. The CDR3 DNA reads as TGTGCCACCAGCCTAGCGGGAGGGTATGGAGATACGCAGTATTTT.